This T cell receptor (beta chain) was recovered during a study of blood T cell repertoires in COVID-19. Looking at the study overall: From T cells, B-cell-depleted T cells, or PBMCs came the material, which was cDNA or gDNA.

Authors' data handling: Quantification of nucleated cells was approximated via reference gene primer amplification. Here immunoSEQ multiplex PCR was the method, and the copy in TCRdb shows in-frame clones only, minus some. Clonal size and the V and J genes are those of that table, whereas D and trimming came from the DNA. Altogether roughly 160,000 clones are present, about four fifths being singletons, with the ten largest covering 3.4%. The CDR3 extends over 17 amino acids. Material: PBMCs or T cells enriched from blood (not recorded which). This TCR derives from a woman aged 55-75 years who had recovered from COVID-19. The chain combines TRBV21-1 with TRBJ2-1; the listed D gene, TRBD1, was not tested against the DNA. TRBV21-1 is a documented pseudogene. The CDR3 nucleotides read TGTGCCAGCAGCACCCCCGGACGAGGGGGTCCCTACAATGAGCAGTTCTTC. It codes for CASSTPGRGGPYNEQFF.